This entry lists 10 T cell receptor beta chains sequenced from one sample in a study of identical twins. In TCRdb, the 5' RACE reads were re-called with MiXCR into one record per CDR3 protein. This sample has some 320,000 distinct CDR3 sequences, with roughly 12% found just once. The sample was also reused in another study, on yellow fever vaccine responses in identical twins.

Material for sequencing was CD8+ T cells sorted from blood. The source of these receptors is a woman aged 18 to 35 in good health.

The J gene is TRBJ1-2, the V gene TRBV5-1, with D unclear. The germline V gene has CDR1 SGHRS and CDR2 YFSETQ. The germline V and J ends were trimmed by 0 bases and 1 base, with 10 bases remaining between them. The CDR3 is 15 amino acids. CDR3 protein: CASSLDGNDNYGYTF. The CDR3 bases are TGCGCCAGCAGCTTGGATGGCAATGATAACTATGGCTACACCTTC.

This clonotype was seen more than once but under ten times. The J gene is TRBJ2-2, the V gene TRBV27; D is undetermined. The CDR3 covers 12 residues. Germline assignment: CDR1 MNHEY and CDR2 SMNVEV (reference sequence). Deletions cut 2 bases from V and 6 bases from J, with 4 bases between. The DNA of the CDR3 is TGTGCCAGCAGTTTAAAGGCCGGGGAGCTGTTTTTT. Its protein product is CASSLKAGELFF.

V usage is TRBV3-1 and J usage is TRBJ2-1, with D tentatively TRBD1 (6 bases). The length of the CDR3 is 11 residues. Germline V gene data show CDR1 as LGHDT and CDR2 as YNNKEL (reference sequence). V was shortened by 4 bases and J by 14 bases, with 12 bases between the two germline ends. CDR3 in amino acids: CASSPSTGKFF. In DNA, the CDR3 is TGTGCCAGCAGCCCTAGCACAGGGAAGTTCTTC.

Only a few counts were recorded for this clonotype. CDR3 protein: CASSESPAEEQYV. CDR3 coding DNA: TGCGCCAGCAGTGAGTCACCCGCAGAGGAGCAGTACGTC. This chain links TRBV10-2 with TRBJ2-7, with D hard to call. V lost 0 bases, J lost 7 bases, and 10 bases lay in between. Germline V gene sequence: CDR1 WSHSY, CDR2 SAAADI. This CDR3 has 13 amino acids.

The table lists this clonotype with a few counts. The chain recombines TRBV16 with TRBJ1-2; D gene ambiguous. Per the germline V gene, CDR1 is KGHSY and CDR2 is FQNENV. The ends were cut back, 4 bases at V and 4 bases at J, with 16 bases in the middle. This CDR3 comprises 15 residues. CDR3: CASSLSGGLGYGYTF. For the CDR3, the DNA is TGTGCCAGCAGCCTGTCAGGAGGGCTGGGCTATGGCTACACCTTC.

Only a few counts were recorded for this clonotype. The CDR3 here is CASSQVWFGGGSEETQYF. CDR3 bases: TGCGCCAGCAGCCAAGTCTGGTTCGGCGGGGGGTCTGAAGAGACCCAGTACTTC. J is TRBJ2-5 and V is TRBV4-1, with 8 bases fitting TRBD2. The CDR3 consists of 18 residues. The V segment lost 1 base and the J segment 3 bases; nucleotides outside the gene matches: 13. Per germline, CDR1 MGHRA and CDR2 YSYEKL.

The V gene is TRBV7-9, the J gene TRBJ1-6; 7 nucleotides agree with TRBD1. Germline V gene sequence: CDR1 SEHNR, CDR2 FQNEAQ (reference sequence). This CDR3 spans 15 amino acids. The ends lost 5 bases at V and 6 bases at J; junction bases unmatched: 7. The CDR3 loop reads CASSGGTASNSPLHF. The CDR3 coding sequence is TGTGCCAGCAGCGGCGGGACAGCGAGTAATTCACCCCTCCACTTT.

This clonotype has a count of ten or more. The chain has TRBV29-1 and TRBJ2-1; weak D call: TRBD2 (5 bases). The CDR3 consists of 14 residues. In germline, CDR1 is SQVTM, CDR2 ANQGSEA. The ends were cut back, 1 base at V and 2 bases at J, with 9 bases in the middle. CDR3 sequence (DNA): TGCAGCGTTGAAGTAGGAGGTACCTACAATGAGCAGTTCTTC. This sequence encodes CSVEVGGTYNEQFF.

This clonotype is a singleton in its sample. V usage is TRBV7-9 and J usage is TRBJ2-4; 7 nucleotides match TRBD1. There are 16 residues in the CDR3. Germline V gene lookup returns CDR1 SEHNR and CDR2 FQNEAQ (reference sequence). The J segment lost 5 bases and the V segment lost 5 bases, leaving 12 bases of the junction unmatched. DNA of the CDR3: TGTGCCAGCAGCCCCCCCAGGGGGACAGAAGAAAACATTCAGTACTTC. This translates into CASSPPRGTEENIQYF.

This clonotype was counted many times. The rearrangement joins TRBV5-1 to TRBJ2-2; either TRBD1 or TRBD2 may supply D (5 bases each). The CDR3 covers 14 residues. V lost 4 bases, J lost 9 bases, and 16 bases lay in between. CDR1 and CDR2 (germline): SGHRS, YFSETQ. The CDR3 here is CASSPDPSGRELFF. CDR3 DNA: TGCGCCAGCAGCCCTGACCCCTCGGGGCGGGAGCTGTTTTTT.